This entry lists 12 T cell receptor beta chains sequenced from one sample in a study of Graves' ophthalmopathy and Graves' hyperthyroidism (dated by TCRdb to 2017 to 2018). These reads were obtained on an Illumina HiSeq 2000. TCR beta CDR3 regions were amplified from RNA transcripts for repertoire sequencing. A first-round RT-PCR used HTBI primers with the Qiagen OneStep RT-PCR kit, followed by a second-round multiplex PCR, size selection and purification. In-frame beta chains were kept once TCRdb had trimmed the public reads at Q25 with fastp and called clones with MiXCR. Under each unique CDR3 protein, matching rows form one entry showing the most common genes and DNA. The sample yields 400,000 to 450,000 distinct CDR3 sequences; roughly 21% were counted once. The ten biggest clones cover 2.5% to 3% of the sample. The sample taken for sequencing was peripheral blood. The receptors were gathered from a woman between 18 and 29 years old with stable Graves' hyperthyroidism. Donor details come from another sample of the same person, matched by shared clones.

Ten or more counts support this clonotype. The genes are TRBV6-5 and TRBJ1-1; a weak D match, TRBD1 (5 bases). The CDR3 length is 14 residues. V shed 0 bases and J shed 5 bases, with 10 bases lying between them. CDR1 and CDR2 from the germline V gene are MNHEY and SVGAGI. CDR3 region: CASSYSIGGTEAFF. The DNA for the CDR3 is TGTGCCAGCAGTTACTCCATCGGGGGAACTGAAGCTTTCTTT.

This clonotype was observed many times. The chain links TRBV2 to TRBJ1-2, with D perhaps TRBD1 (5 bases). Germline V gene lookup returns CDR1 SNHLY and CDR2 FYNNEI. The CDR3 has 13 amino acids. V lost 7 bases, J lost 1 base, and 10 bases lay in between. CDR3 DNA: TGTGCCAGCAAGGCGGGGGATAACTATGGCTACACCTTC. It translates to CASKAGDNYGYTF.

This clonotype was counted at least ten times. The chain uses TRBV28 and TRBJ1-2; weak D call: TRBD1 (6 bases). The germline V and J ends were trimmed by 4 bases and 3 bases, with 15 bases remaining between them. The germline V gene encodes CDR1 MDHEN and CDR2 SYDVKM. The length of the CDR3 is 15 residues. For the CDR3, the DNA is TGTGCCAGCAGTTCGACACAGGGTGGCTACTATGGCTACACCTTC. It translates to CASSSTQGGYYGYTF.

This clonotype occurred many times. V gene TRBV6-4 combines with J gene TRBJ2-2; 9 nucleotides line up with TRBD1. CDR3 size: 19 residues. The V and J ends lost 5 bases and 1 base, in that order; junction bases with no gene match: 14. Germline V gene lookup returns CDR1 MRHNA and CDR2 SNTAGT. The CDR3 sequence: CASSTSGQGIGKNTGELFF. DNA of the CDR3: TGTGCCAGCAGTACCTCGGGACAGGGAATAGGAAAGAACACCGGGGAGCTGTTTTTT.

This clonotype was seen more than once but under ten times. V usage is TRBV19 and J usage is TRBJ2-2; the D is unclear. CDR1 is LNHDA and CDR2 is SQIVND in the germline V gene (reference sequence). There are 13 residues in the CDR3. V gave up 2 bases and J gave up 5 bases, with 6 bases separating them. The CDR3 DNA is TGTGCCAGTAGTATAACAGAAACCGGGGAGCTGTTTTTT. Its translation is CASSITETGELFF.

This clonotype was observed many times. The rearrangement joins TRBV20-1 to TRBJ2-5; the D call may be TRBD1 or TRBD2 (5 bases each). CDR1 is DFQATT, CDR2 SNEGSKA, per germline (reference sequence). V gave up 4 bases and J gave up 5 bases, with 20 bases separating them. CDR3 length: 15 residues. DNA of the CDR3: TGCAGTGCTACACGGGATTCGAGGGGCACGGAGACCCAGTACTTC. As protein: CSATRDSRGTETQYF.

CDR3: CSVEWGLVETQYF. The CDR3 bases are TGCAGCGTTGAGTGGGGGCTCGTAGAGACCCAGTACTTC. This chain uses TRBV29-1 with TRBJ2-5; tentative D call: TRBD1 (6 bases). The V gene's germline CDR1 is SQVTM and CDR2 ANQGSEA. This CDR3 region has 13 residues. Trimming took off 3 bases at V and 4 bases at J, with 12 bases between the two ends.

The chain has TRBV20-1 and TRBJ2-7, with D perhaps given as TRBD1 or TRBD2 (5 bases each). In germline, CDR1 is DFQATT, CDR2 SNEGSKA (reference sequence). The CDR3 is 13 amino acids. CDR3 bases: TGCAGCGCACTAGGGCAGGGTGGGAACGAGCAGTACTTC. Translated, it gives CSALGQGGNEQYF.

This clonotype was seen at least ten times. CDR3 amino acids: CSVVLRESYEQYF. The CDR3 DNA is TGCAGCGTTGTACTGCGGGAGTCCTACGAGCAGTACTTC. The chain couples TRBV29-1 to TRBJ2-7; 7 nucleotides agree with TRBD2. The trim removed 4 bases at V and 1 base at J, leaving 4 bases unmatched. Germline V gene sequence: CDR1 SQVTM, CDR2 ANQGSEA. This CDR3 is built from 13 residues.

This clonotype came up a few times. The junction departs from germline at one end; a sequencing error may be responsible. CDR3 sequence: CTSSFGREGVPLETQYF. CDR3 coding DNA: TGTACCAGCAGTTTCGGGCGGGAGGGGGTACCGTTGGAGACCCAGTACTTC. The chain combines TRBV28 with TRBJ2-5; 9 bases fit TRBD2. There are 17 residues in the CDR3. In germline, CDR1 is MDHEN, CDR2 SYDVKM.

This clonotype was seen many times. The J gene is TRBJ2-7, the V gene TRBV29-1; D is undetermined. The V end lost 4 bases, the J end lost 6 bases, and 7 bases lay between the germline ends. The CDR3 spans 10 residues. Per germline, CDR1 SQVTM and CDR2 ANQGSEA. For the CDR3, the DNA is TGCAGCGTTGGAGTTAGCGAGCAGTACTTC. Translation: CSVGVSEQYF.

This clonotype appeared many times. J is TRBJ2-7 and V is TRBV20-1; D possibly corresponds to TRBD1 (6 bases). There are 15 residues in the CDR3. Germline loops: CDR1 DFQATT, CDR2 SNEGSKA (reference sequence). V lost 2 bases and J 1 base, leaving 15 bases between the germline ends. The CDR3 is CSARNREKVSYEQYF. CDR3 nucleotide sequence: TGCAGTGCTAGAAACAGGGAAAAGGTGTCCTACGAGCAGTACTTC.